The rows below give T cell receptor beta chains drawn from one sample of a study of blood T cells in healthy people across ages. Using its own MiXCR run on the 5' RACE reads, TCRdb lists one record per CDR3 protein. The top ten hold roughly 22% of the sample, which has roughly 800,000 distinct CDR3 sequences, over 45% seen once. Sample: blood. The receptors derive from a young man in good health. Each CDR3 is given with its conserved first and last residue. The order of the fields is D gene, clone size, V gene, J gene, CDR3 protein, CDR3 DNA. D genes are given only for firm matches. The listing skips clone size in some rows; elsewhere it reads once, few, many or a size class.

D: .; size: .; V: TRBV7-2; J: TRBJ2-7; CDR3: CASSPRLWGDEQYF; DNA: TGTGCCAGCAGCCCCCGTTTATGGGGCGACGAGCAGTACTTC
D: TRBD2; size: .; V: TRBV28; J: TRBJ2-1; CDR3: CASSLLVAGSFFFYNEQFF; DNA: TGTGCCAGCAGTTTGTTGGTAGCGGGATCTTTTTTTTTCTACAATGAGCAGTTCTTC
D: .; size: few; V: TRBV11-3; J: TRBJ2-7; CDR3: CASSKGDGPYEQYF; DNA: TGTGCCAGCAGCAAAGGGGACGGTCCCTACGAGCAGTACTTC
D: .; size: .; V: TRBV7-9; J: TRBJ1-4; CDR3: CASSLASPEKLFF; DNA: TGTGCCAGCAGCTTAGCCAGCCCTGAAAAACTGTTTTTT
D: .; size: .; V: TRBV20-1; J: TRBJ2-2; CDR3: CSAPGPGSYTGELFF; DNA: TGCAGTGCTCCTGGACCCGGGAGTTACACCGGGGAGCTGTTTTTT
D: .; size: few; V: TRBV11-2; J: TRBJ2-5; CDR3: CASSLWTQETQYF; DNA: TGTGCCAGCAGCTTATGGACTCAAGAGACCCAGTACTTC
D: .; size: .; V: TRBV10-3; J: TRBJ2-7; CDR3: CAISESGQNYEQYF; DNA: TGTGCCATCAGTGAATCCGGACAGAACTACGAGCAGTACTTC
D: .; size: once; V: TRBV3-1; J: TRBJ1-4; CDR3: CASSQEARAREKLFF; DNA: TGTGCCAGCAGCCAAGAGGCGAGGGCTCGTGAAAAACTGTTTTTT
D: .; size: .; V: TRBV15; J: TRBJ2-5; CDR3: CATSHRSVDSQYF; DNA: TGTGCCACCAGCCACAGGAGTGTGGACTCCCAGTACTTC
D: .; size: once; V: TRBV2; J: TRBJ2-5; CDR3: CASSDEGAAGETQYF; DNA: TGTGCCAGCAGTGACGAGGGAGCGGCTGGGGAGACCCAGTACTTC
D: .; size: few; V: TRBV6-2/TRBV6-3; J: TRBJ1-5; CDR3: CASGTIAGPNQPQHF; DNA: TGTGCCAGCGGGACGATTGCGGGGCCAAATCAGCCCCAGCATTTT
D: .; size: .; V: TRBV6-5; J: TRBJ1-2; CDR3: CASSRVTGYGYTF; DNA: TGTGCCAGCAGTCGCGTCACAGGGTATGGCTACACCTTC
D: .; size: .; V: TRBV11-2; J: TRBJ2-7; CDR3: CASSEPTGYEQYF; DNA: TGTGCCAGCAGCGAACCGACTGGCTACGAGCAGTACTTC
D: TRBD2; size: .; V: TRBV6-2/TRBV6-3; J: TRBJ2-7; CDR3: CASSPGTSGHEQYF; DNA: TGTGCCAGCAGTCCCGGGACTAGCGGACACGAGCAGTACTTC
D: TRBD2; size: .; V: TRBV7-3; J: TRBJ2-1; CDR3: CASSFGTSSLNEQFF; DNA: TGTGCCAGCAGCTTTGGGACTAGCTCTTTAAATGAGCAGTTCTTC
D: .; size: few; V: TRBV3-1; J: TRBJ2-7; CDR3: CASSQFLSTRSYEQYF; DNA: TGTGCCAGCAGTCAATTCCTCAGCACCCGCTCCTACGAGCAGTACTTC
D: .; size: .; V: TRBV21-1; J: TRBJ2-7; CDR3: CASSNTPKTIAYEQYF; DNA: TGTGCCAGCAGCAACACGCCGAAAACAATAGCCTACGAGCAGTACTTC
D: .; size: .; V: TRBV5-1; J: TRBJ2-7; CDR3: CASSLRESPYEQYF; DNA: TGCGCCAGCAGCCTCCGAGAAAGCCCCTACGAGCAGTACTTC
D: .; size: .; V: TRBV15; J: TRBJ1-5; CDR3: CATSTRGDQPQHF; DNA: TGTGCCACCAGCACCCGGGGAGATCAGCCCCAGCATTTT
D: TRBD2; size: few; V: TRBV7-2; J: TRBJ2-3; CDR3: CASSLESGGAADTQYF; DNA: TGTGCCAGCAGCTTAGAGAGCGGGGGGGCAGCAGATACGCAGTATTTT
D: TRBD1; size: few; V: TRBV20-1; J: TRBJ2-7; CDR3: CSASPTGQVNYEQYF; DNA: TGCAGTGCTAGCCCCACGGGACAGGTAAACTACGAGCAGTACTTC
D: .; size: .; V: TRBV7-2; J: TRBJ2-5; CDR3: CASSLVARRETQYF; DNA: TGTGCCAGCAGCTTAGTAGCGCGGAGGGAGACCCAGTACTTC
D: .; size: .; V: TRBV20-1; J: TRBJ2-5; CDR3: CSAGTTATQYF; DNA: TGCAGTGCCGGAACGACCGCGACCCAGTACTTC
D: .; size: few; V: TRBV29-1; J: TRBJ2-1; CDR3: CSVEDRQYNEQFF; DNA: TGCAGCGTTGAAGATCGGCAGTACAATGAGCAGTTCTTC
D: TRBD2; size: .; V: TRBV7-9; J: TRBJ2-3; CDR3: CASSYRGLAVPDTQYF; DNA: TGTGCCAGCAGCTACCGGGGACTAGCGGTCCCAGATACGCAGTATTTT
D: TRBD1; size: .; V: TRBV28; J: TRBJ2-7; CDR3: CASSRTGTYYEQYF; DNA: TGTGCCAGCAGTCGGACAGGGACCTACTACGAGCAGTACTTC
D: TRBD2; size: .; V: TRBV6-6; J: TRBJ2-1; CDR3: CASSWLTSGSANEQFF; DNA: TGTGCCAGCAGTTGGCTGACTAGCGGGAGTGCCAATGAGCAGTTCTTC
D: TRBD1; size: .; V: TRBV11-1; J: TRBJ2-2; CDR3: CASRGQGNTGELFF; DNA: TGTGCCAGCAGGGGACAGGGAAACACCGGGGAGCTGTTTTTT
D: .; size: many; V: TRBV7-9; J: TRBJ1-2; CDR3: CASSPGTYYTF; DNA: TGTGCCAGCAGCCCCGGGACCTACTACACCTTC
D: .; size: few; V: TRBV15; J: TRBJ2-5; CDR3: CATSRDQWGTQYF; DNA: TGTGCCACCAGCAGAGATCAATGGGGGACCCAGTACTTC
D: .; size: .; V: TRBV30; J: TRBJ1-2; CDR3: CAWSLLTRGYTF; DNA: TGTGCCTGGAGTCTCTTGACTAGAGGCTACACCTTC
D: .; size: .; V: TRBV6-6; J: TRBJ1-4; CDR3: CASSTPSNEKLFF; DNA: TGTGCCAGCAGTACTCCGAGTAATGAAAAACTGTTTTTT
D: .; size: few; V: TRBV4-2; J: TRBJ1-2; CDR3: CASSQEASSVYGYTF; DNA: TGTGCCAGCAGCCAAGAAGCCTCCAGCGTCTATGGCTACACCTTC
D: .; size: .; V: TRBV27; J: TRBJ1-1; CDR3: CASSLHRRNTEAFF; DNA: TGTGCCAGCAGTTTGCATCGACGGAACACTGAAGCTTTCTTT
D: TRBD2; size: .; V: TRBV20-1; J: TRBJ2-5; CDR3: CSANLAEVDEQYF; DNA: TGCAGTGCTAATCTAGCGGAGGTGGATGAGCAGTACTTC
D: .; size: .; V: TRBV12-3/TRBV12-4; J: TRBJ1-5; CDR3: CASRGRGVGNQPQHF; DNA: TGTGCCAGCAGGGGAAGGGGGGTCGGCAATCAGCCCCAGCATTTT
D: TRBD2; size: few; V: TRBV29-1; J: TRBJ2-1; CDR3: CSAGAGGFYNEQFF; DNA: TGCAGCGCCGGAGCGGGGGGATTCTACAATGAGCAGTTCTTC
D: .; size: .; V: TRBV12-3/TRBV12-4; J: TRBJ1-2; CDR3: CASTIPGGARGYTF; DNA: TGTGCCAGCACCATACCTGGGGGGGCGCGTGGCTACACCTTC
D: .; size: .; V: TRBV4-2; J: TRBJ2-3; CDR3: CASSQGTGGPTDTQYF; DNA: TGTGCCAGCAGCCAAGGAACGGGGGGCCCCACAGATACGCAGTATTTT
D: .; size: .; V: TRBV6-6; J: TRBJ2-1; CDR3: CASGETPMGEQFF; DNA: TGTGCCAGCGGTGAGACTCCGATGGGGGAGCAGTTCTTC
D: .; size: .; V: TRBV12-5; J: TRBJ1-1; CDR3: CASGPSPGTANTEAFF; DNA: TGTGCTAGTGGTCCATCCCCCGGGACGGCAAACACTGAAGCTTTCTTT
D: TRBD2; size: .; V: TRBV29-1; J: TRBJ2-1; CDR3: CSVALTSGSNEQFF; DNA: TGCAGCGTCGCCCTTACTAGCGGGAGCAATGAGCAGTTCTTC
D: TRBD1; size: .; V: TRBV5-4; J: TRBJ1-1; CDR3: CASSFGQGMNTEAFF; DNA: TGTGCCAGCAGCTTCGGACAGGGGATGAACACTGAAGCTTTCTTT
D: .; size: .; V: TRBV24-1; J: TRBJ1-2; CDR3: CATSGTRYGYTF; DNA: TGTGCCACCAGCGGGACACGCTATGGCTACACCTTC
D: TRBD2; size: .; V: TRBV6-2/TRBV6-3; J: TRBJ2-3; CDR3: CASGEIAGVGTQYF; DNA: TGTGCCAGCGGGGAAATAGCGGGAGTGGGAACGCAGTATTTT
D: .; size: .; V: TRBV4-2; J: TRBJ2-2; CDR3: CASSQEPHGPGGELFF; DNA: TGTGCCAGCAGCCAAGAACCCCACGGGCCAGGCGGGGAGCTGTTTTTT
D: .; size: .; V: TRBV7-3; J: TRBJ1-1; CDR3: CASSASVFTEAFF; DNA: TGTGCCAGCAGCGCGTCAGTTTTCACTGAAGCTTTCTTT
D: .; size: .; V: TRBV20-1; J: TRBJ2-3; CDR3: CSARHGLNLRGTQYF; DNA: TGCAGTGCTCGCCACGGACTGAATTTGAGGGGTACGCAGTATTTT
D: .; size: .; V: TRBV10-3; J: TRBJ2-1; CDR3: CAISESNGPEQFF; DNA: TGTGCCATCAGTGAGTCGAATGGACCTGAGCAGTTCTTC
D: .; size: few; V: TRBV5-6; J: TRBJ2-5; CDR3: CASSLVPTQETQYF; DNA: TGTGCCAGCAGCTTGGTTCCCACCCAAGAGACCCAGTACTTC
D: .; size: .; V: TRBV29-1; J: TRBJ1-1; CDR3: CSVAQNTEAFF; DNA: TGCAGCGTAGCACAGAACACTGAAGCTTTCTTT
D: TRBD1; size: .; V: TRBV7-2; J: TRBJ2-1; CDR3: CASSLWFRQGSPDEQFF; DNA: TGTGCCAGCAGCTTATGGTTCCGACAGGGATCCCCCGATGAGCAGTTCTTC
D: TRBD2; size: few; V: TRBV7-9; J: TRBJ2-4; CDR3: CASSLLIFGTKVQYF; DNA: TGTGCCAGCAGCTTACTCATCTTCGGGACTAAGGTTCAGTACTTC
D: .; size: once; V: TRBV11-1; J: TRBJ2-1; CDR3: CASSRKPPKVSSSYNEQFF; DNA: TGTGCCAGCAGCCGAAAACCCCCCAAAGTCAGCAGCTCCTACAATGAGCAGTTCTTC
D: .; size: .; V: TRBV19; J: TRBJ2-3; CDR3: CATEDGAALAQDTQYF; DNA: TGTGCCACCGAGGACGGAGCGGCCCTAGCACAGGATACGCAGTATTTT
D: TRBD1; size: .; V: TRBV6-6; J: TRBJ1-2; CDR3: CATVGQGNGYTF; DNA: TGTGCCACCGTCGGACAGGGTAATGGCTACACCTTC
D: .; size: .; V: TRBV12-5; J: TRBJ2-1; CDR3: CASGSDLVNEQFF; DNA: TGTGCTAGTGGTTCGGACTTAGTTAATGAGCAGTTCTTC
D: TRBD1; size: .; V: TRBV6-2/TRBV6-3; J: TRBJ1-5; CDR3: CASSYRPGTGEKGNQPQHF; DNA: TGTGCCAGCAGTTACCGTCCCGGGACAGGGGAAAAGGGCAATCAGCCCCAGCATTTT